The clone carrying this T cell receptor beta chain was found a few times. The CDR3 is 17 residues long. Trimming took 4 bases from V and 9 from J; bases not matched to a gene: 12. Germline loops: CDR1 PRHDT, CDR2 FYEKMQ (reference sequence). The data belong to a study of beta chain features in type 1 diabetes. Of the isolated RNA, all was reverse transcribed, and so the sequenced material was expressed TCRB transcripts. Repertoires were generated with immunoSEQ multiplex PCR, while TCRdb's copy carries only in-frame clones and drops some. The sample has a few hundred thousand clones; 10% to 15% are singletons.

The TCR comes from a man aged 18 to 30 in good health. Sequenced: naive CD4+ T cells from blood. This chain uses TRBV13 with TRBJ2-1, with 13 bases that match TRBD2. The CDR3, as DNA: TGTGCCAGCAGCTCCGTATTGACTAGCGGGAGGTTCGGTGAGCAGTTCTTC. It codes for CASSSVLTSGRFGEQFF.